The clone carrying this T cell receptor (beta chain) was counted between two and nine times. Its specificity is unknown. The sample belongs to a study of early T cells in non-severe SARS-CoV-2 infection. Turning to the study itself: Chains from this unsorted whole-blood bulk RNA could not be paired. Findings of the study overall: VDJdb matches were skewed toward anti-spike CD8 T cell responses.

Individual cDNA molecules each received unique molecular identifiers attached to them. TCRdb passed the 5' RACE reads through MiXCR, listing each CDR3 protein once. The table lists approximately 71,000 distinct CDR3 sequences, 9.5% to 15% of them singletons, with less than 3.5% in the top ten. V shed 4 bases, J shed 4 bases, and the junction held 8 bases outside the gene matches. Germline V gene data show CDR1 as SGHDT and CDR2 as YYEEEE. The CDR3 consists of 15 residues. This sequence was found in an adult who was a healthcare worker with PCR-confirmed SARS-CoV-2 infection or an uninfected control (not recorded which). Sequencing used whole blood, obtained at baseline. The chain uses TRBV5-6 and TRBJ2-7; 10 bases map to TRBD1. The CDR3 sequence is CASSRRGQGVYEQYF. The CDR3 DNA reads as TGTGCCAGCAGCCGCCGAGGACAGGGGGTGTACGAGCAGTACTTC.